This TCR beta chain came from a study of T cell repertoires in cytomegalovirus infection. About the study: Alongside well-studied HLA-B-restricted CMV epitopes, recently identified HLA-C-restricted CMV epitopes were also used. An indication of both CMV infection and matching HLA type came from public TCR beta signatures. General study results and limits: CMV-specific TCR beta clonotypes restricted by HLA-C were the ones dominating the ex vivo response. The cumulative frequency of public TCR beta families distinguished individuals who carried CMV together with the relevant HLA.

TCRdb reprocessed the reads via MiXCR and lists one record per CDR3 protein. The sample lists around 360,000 distinct CDR3 sequences; just under 35% were seen once. The germline V gene has CDR1 SGHVS and CDR2 FQNEAQ. CDR3 length: 15 residues. V shed 4 bases and J shed 5 bases, with 15 bases lying between them. This clonotype has a handful of counts. Its specificity is unknown. The rearrangement joins TRBV7-8 to TRBJ1-5, with D possibly TRBD1 on 6 matching bases. The input for sequencing was cultured PBMCs, taken from culture after CMV antigen stimulation. The receptor's source is a human donor in good health (CMV status not recorded). Some clones in this sample may be carry-over from other donors' samples. CDR3 amino acids: CASSSIYREDQPQHF. As DNA, the CDR3 is TGTGCCAGCAGCTCTATCTACAGGGAGGATCAGCCCCAGCATTTT.